This TCR beta chain was identified in a study of T cell responses to AZD1222 COVID-19 vaccine. Study findings and constraints: Recipients of AZD1222 seropositive at baseline numbered only 6 or 7. Two AZD1222 doses significantly raised spike-specific TCR breadth and depth over controls. Donors were largely white British and mainly female; clonal diversity was possibly underestimated. Close to half of all spike-specific TCRs reportedly target regions of the variants that are unmutated.

Points on this clone: Its specificity is unknown.

The CDR3 is 12 amino acids. Trimming took 7 bases from V and 9 from J, leaving 15 bases between them. In germline, CDR1 is MNHEY, CDR2 SMNVEV (reference sequence). Method: immunoSEQ multiplex PCR; TCRdb's copy keeps in-frame clones and lacks some. The sample consists of around 56,000 clones, more than 70% of them appearing once. The chain couples TRBV27 to TRBJ1-2; no definite D call. The sequencing used peripheral blood, collected 28 days after the second AZD1222 dose. This sequence was found in an adult who received the AZD1222 COVID-19 vaccine. The DNA of the CDR3 is TGTGCCAGCATTATTGTCCCCGCCCGCTACACCTTC. This translates into CASIIVPARYTF.